The present TCR beta chain was sequenced within a study of OX40 agonist ivuxolimab in advanced cancers. Study background: Ivuxolimab, which patients received intravenously every 2 weeks, was dosed at 0.01 to 10 mg/kg. Those enrolled were 82.7% male, with a mean age of around 55 years and ages from 23 to 79. Antecedent anti-PD-1, anti-PD-L1 or anti-CTLA-4 therapy was permissible, with roughly 36% having received some.

Sequenced by immunoSEQ multiplex PCR; TCRdb stores in-frame clones only, minus some. The sample consists of roughly 12,000 clones, around 87% of them appearing once. Study conclusions and caveats: Expanded clones tended on average to be more numerous among CD8+ T cells than CD4+.

Note on this clone: Its antigen is not identified.

The V gene's germline CDR1 is MDHEN and CDR2 SYDVKM. V lost 7 bases to trimming and J lost 4 bases, with 20 bases between them. The CDR3 loop spans 16 amino acids. The material was CD4+ or CD8+ T cells sorted from blood, obtained in a trial of the OX40 agonist ivuxolimab. This chain uses TRBV28 with TRBJ2-1, with D perhaps being TRBD1 or TRBD2 (6 bases each). The TCR originated in an adult with an advanced solid tumor such as melanoma, head and neck, liver or kidney cancer. Here the CDR3 DNA reads TGTGCCAGCACCAAAGGGGGGCTCCAGGGATACAATGAGCAGTTCTTC. It codes for CASTKGGLQGYNEQFF.